This TCR beta chain emerged from a study of shared clonotypes between healthy human individuals. About the study: Each donor's CD4 naive and CD4 memory cells filled three plates apiece, CD8 naive two, and CD8 memory one.

V gave up 10 bases and J gave up 7 bases, with 13 bases separating them. This CDR3 contains 11 residues. The germline CDR1 and CDR2 sequences are SNHLY and FYNNEI. Genomic DNA (from each subset) was split evenly across several immunoSEQ plates. Method: immunoSEQ multiplex PCR; TCRdb's copy keeps in-frame clones and lacks some. The table records 800,000 to 950,000 clones, about 96% of them present only once. General study findings and limits: The study drew on few donors, limiting represented genetic and exposure-history diversity.

To note about this clone: Its antigen is still unknown.

The naive CD8 population came from CD45RO-negative cells selected for CCR7, without terminally differentiated effector memory CD45RA+ cells. Free of recent acute infections or vaccinations, the donors were healthy HIV-negative adults. The TCR was taken from a man aged 25 to 40 in good health. Sequenced material: naive CD8+ T cells sorted from blood. V gene TRBV2 combines with J gene TRBJ1-2; D is uncertain. CDR3 in DNA: TGTGCCATCATGCCGGGCCGTGGCTACACCTTC. Encoded protein: CAIMPGRGYTF.